This entry lists 9 T cell receptor beta chains sequenced from one sample in a study of blood T cell repertoires in COVID-19. Libraries were prepared by immunoSEQ multiplex PCR; TCRdb keeps only in-frame clonotypes and omits some of them. The sample shows 170,000 or so clones, around 86% of them seen only once. The sample consisted of peripheral blood. The receptors stem from a man in his sixties with COVID-19, enrolled during active disease.

The chain employs TRBV24-1 and TRBJ2-5; 9 bases fit TRBD1. CDR3 length equals 17 residues. J lost 4 bases, V lost 2 bases, and 10 bases had no gene match. Germline V lookup: CDR1 KGHDR, CDR2 SFDVKD. The CDR3 sequence: CATSDWNLGTGLETQYF. The CDR3 nucleotides read TGTGCCACCAGTGATTGGAACCTCGGGACAGGGTTAGAGACCCAGTACTTC.

V is TRBV18 and J is TRBJ2-1, with 10 bases lining up with TRBD1. There are 15 residues in the CDR3. The germline V gene has CDR1 KGHSH and CDR2 LQKENI. V lost 4 bases to trimming and J lost 6 bases; unmatched junction nucleotides: 6. CDR3 region: CASSRGQGQVNEQFF. Written as DNA, the CDR3 is TGTGCCAGCTCACGGGGACAGGGGCAAGTCAATGAGCAGTTCTTC. The complete variable domain, with remaining parts taken from reference TRBV18 and TRBJ2-1, reads NAGVMQNPRHLVRRRGQEARLRCSPMKGHSHVYWYRQLPEEGLKFMVYLQKENIIDESGMPKERFSAEFPKEGPSILRIQQVVRGDSAAYFCASSRGQGQVNEQFFGPGTRLTVL.

The rearrangement joins TRBV11-3 to TRBJ2-5; D may be TRBD1 (5 bases). The germline V gene encodes CDR1 SGHNT and CDR2 YENEEA. The V end was cut by 6 bases, the J end by 4 bases, with 12 bases between. This CDR3 has 13 amino acids. CDR3 sequence: CASSAGYRETQYF. DNA for the CDR3: TGTGCCAGCAGTGCAGGGTATCGAGAGACCCAGTACTTC. Looking up the rest from reference TRBV11-3 and TRBJ2-5 gives the full variable domain: EAGVVQSPRYKIIEKKQPVAFWCNPISGHNTLYWYLQNLGQGPELLIRYENEEAVDDSQLPKDRFSAERLKGVDSTLKIQPAELGDSAVYLCASSAGYRETQYFGPGTRLLVL.

In this sample, this clone turned up a few times. The chain recombines TRBV12-3 or TRBV12-4 with TRBJ1-5, with unresolved D. The CDR3 has 12 residues. The V and J ends lost 1 base and 9 bases respectively, with 7 bases between them. CDR3 residues: CASSLDVRPQHF. The DNA of the CDR3 is TGTGCCAGCAGTTTAGATGTTAGGCCCCAGCATTTT.

The chain uses TRBV7-2 and TRBJ1-1, with D tentatively TRBD1 (5 bases). Germline loops: CDR1 SGHTA, CDR2 FQGNSA. V was clipped by 1 base and J by 10 bases, with 16 bases between them. This CDR3 is built from 14 residues. The CDR3 here is CASSLGLRGISAFF. For the CDR3, the DNA is TGTGCCAGCAGCTTAGGGCTAAGGGGAATTTCAGCTTTCTTT.

The V call is TRBV6-6, the J call TRBJ1-4, with a possible D match to TRBD1 (6 bases). The CDR3 loop spans 14 amino acids. CDR1 is MNHNY and CDR2 is SVGAGI in the germline V gene (reference sequence). V was shortened by 7 bases and J by 8 bases, with 17 bases between the two germline ends. CDR3 sequence (DNA): TGTGCCAGCAACCCCCGGCAGGGGCGAGAAAAACTGTTTTTT. Its protein is CASNPRQGREKLFF.

The rearrangement joins TRBV4-3 to TRBJ1-2, with TRBD1 as a possible D gene (6 bases). The CDR3 spans 16 residues. V was trimmed by 0 bases and J by 3 bases, leaving 14 bases between them. CDR1 is LGHNA, CDR2 YSLEER, per germline. CDR3 nucleotide sequence: TGCGCCAGCAGCCAAGATACCAGGGGTAAGGACTATGGCTACACCTTC. It translates to CASSQDTRGKDYGYTF.

The gene calls are TRBV4-1 and TRBJ2-1; D is ambiguous. Germline lookup yields CDR1 MGHRA and CDR2 YSYEKL. V lost 2 bases, J lost 10 bases, and 15 bases lay in between. The CDR3 has 14 residues. CDR3 region: CASSQLFGAPEQFF. Written as DNA, the CDR3 is TGCGCCAGCAGCCAACTATTCGGAGCTCCCGAGCAGTTCTTC.

CDR3 loop: CASTDGHNNYGYTF. Here the CDR3 DNA reads TGTGCCAGTACCGATGGACACAATAACTATGGCTACACCTTC. This chain links TRBV19 with TRBJ1-2; D possibly corresponds to TRBD1 (5 bases). This CDR3 has 14 residues. V lost 7 bases, J lost 1 base, and 13 bases lay in between. Germline loops: CDR1 LNHDA, CDR2 SQIVND (reference sequence).